The 24 T cell receptor beta chains below were found in one sample sequenced in a study of T cells in Graves' hyperthyroidism and ophthalmopathy. Amplification targeted TCR beta CDR3 regions from RNA transcripts. With the HTBI primer set, the TCR CDR3 went through a first round of RT-PCR. TCRdb re-derived calls from the multiplex PCR reads in MiXCR, one entry per CDR3 protein. Among around 600,000 distinct CDR3 sequences listed, approximately 14% were seen once. Sequences were obtained from blood. The receptors come from a woman in her twenties or thirties with Graves' hyperthyroidism.

This clonotype was detected ten times or more. This chain connects TRBV28 to TRBJ2-5; D is uncertain. The CDR3 has 12 amino acids. Per germline, CDR1 MDHEN and CDR2 SYDVKM. The V end was cut by 4 bases, the J end by 5 bases, with 8 bases between. The CDR3 is CASSSFGETQYF. Written as DNA, the CDR3 is TGTGCCAGCAGTTCGTTCGGGGAGACCCAGTACTTC.

This clonotype was detected many times. The rearrangement uses TRBV2 and TRBJ2-4; TRBD1 agrees at 10 bases. Trimming removed 5 bases from V and 8 bases from J; junction bases left unmatched: 6. Germline CDR1 SNHLY, CDR2 FYNNEI. The CDR3 is made up of 14 amino acids. The CDR3 spells CASSRQGASDIQYF. CDR3 DNA sequence: TGTGCCAGCAGTCGACAGGGGGCGAGTGACATTCAGTACTTC.

This clonotype was picked up many times. V usage is TRBV7-2 and J usage is TRBJ1-1, with D unresolved. Germline CDR1 reads SGHTA; CDR2 reads FQGNSA. The CDR3 loop spans 13 amino acids. V was shortened by 1 base and J by 6 bases, with 9 bases between the two germline ends. This chain's CDR3 is CASSLVGDPEAFF. As DNA, the CDR3 is TGTGCCAGCAGCTTAGTAGGTGATCCTGAAGCTTTCTTT.

This clonotype was seen a handful of times. The V gene is TRBV3-1, the J gene TRBJ2-7, with TRBD2 matching 11 bases. Per germline, CDR1 LGHDT and CDR2 YNNKEL (reference sequence). Trimming at V came to 0 bases and at J to 5 bases, leaving 9 bases not matched to a gene. This CDR3 spans 17 amino acids. Written as DNA, the CDR3 is TGTGCCAGCAGCCAAGATCTTATGGTAGCGGGAGGGAACGAGCAGTACTTC. Encoded protein: CASSQDLMVAGGNEQYF.

This clonotype was recorded a few times. The rearrangement links TRBV7-9 to TRBJ2-5; D is uncertain. Looked up from germline, CDR1 is SEHNR and CDR2 is FQNEAQ (reference sequence). Trimming removed 2 bases at V and 7 bases at J, with 11 bases between. The length of the CDR3 is 13 residues. The CDR3 DNA sequence: TGTGCCAGCAGCTTACTAGTTGATGTGACCCAGTACTTC. Its protein product is CASSLLVDVTQYF. The full variable domain, in which reference TRBV7-9 and TRBJ2-5 provide the parts outside the CDR3, is DTGVSQNPRHKITKRGQNVTFRCDPISEHNRLYWYRQTLGQGPEFLTYFQNEAQLEKSRLLSDRFSAERPKGSFSTLEIQRTEQGDSAMYLCASSLLVDVTQYFGPGTRLLVL.

This clonotype was seen only once. The chain couples TRBV12-3 or TRBV12-4 to TRBJ1-2; 7 bases align to TRBD1. The CDR3 runs 12 residues. In DNA, the CDR3 is TGTGCTCAGGGGGGGCAAAAATATGGCTACACCTTC. Translated, it gives CAQGGQKYGYTF.

This clonotype was seen at least ten times. This chain links TRBV6-1 with TRBJ2-1, with TRBD1 identical over 9 bases. J was trimmed by 3 bases and V by 8 bases; bases with no gene match: 8. CDR3 length equals 15 residues. Germline V gene lookup returns CDR1 MNHNS and CDR2 SASEGT. CDR3: CASDPRDRDYNEQFF. CDR3 nucleotide sequence: TGTGCCAGCGATCCACGGGACAGGGACTACAATGAGCAGTTCTTC.

The J gene is TRBJ2-6, the V gene TRBV15; D not certain. With 5 bases removed from V and 4 bases from J, the gap between germline ends came to 6 bases. In germline, CDR1 is LNHNV, CDR2 YYDKDF (reference sequence). The CDR3 spans 13 residues. The CDR3 sequence: CATSYSGANVLTF. CDR3 sequence (DNA): TGTGCCACCAGCTATTCCGGGGCCAACGTCCTGACTTTC.

The sample holds a few counts of this clonotype. This sequence joins TRBV4-2 and TRBJ2-3; 7 bases match TRBD1. V dropped 4 bases and J dropped 0; count of bases not matched to a gene: 4. The germline gives CDR1 LGHNA, CDR2 YNFKEQ. The CDR3 length is 15 residues. DNA for the CDR3: TGTGCCAGCAGCCGACAGGGTCCCAGCACAGATACGCAGTATTTT. Protein sequence: CASSRQGPSTDTQYF.

This clonotype was recorded at least ten times. The V gene is TRBV18, the J gene TRBJ2-1, with unresolved D. CDR3 length: 13 amino acids. Trimming removed 2 bases at V and 8 bases at J, with 10 bases between. Germline V gene sequence: CDR1 KGHSH, CDR2 LQKENI. CDR3 in amino acids: CASSPAADDEQFF. The CDR3 nucleotides read TGTGCCAGCTCACCAGCGGCGGATGATGAGCAGTTCTTC.

This clonotype was seen ten or more times. The chain links TRBV29-1 to TRBJ1-5; perhaps TRBD1 as D (5 bases). The CDR3 totals 13 residues. V was shortened by 1 base and J by 4 bases, with 8 bases between the two germline ends. From germline, CDR1 is SQVTM and CDR2 ANQGSEA. Here the CDR3 DNA reads TGCAGCGTTGAAGTTGGGGGGAATCAGCCCCAGCATTTT. It translates to CSVEVGGNQPQHF.

The table lists this clonotype with many counts. The V and J genes are TRBV20-1 and TRBJ1-2; 8 nucleotides agree with TRBD1. V lost 5 bases, J lost 4 bases, and 9 bases stayed unmatched. Germline CDR1 reads DFQATT; CDR2 reads SNEGSKA (reference sequence). The CDR3 has 14 amino acids. The CDR3 here is CSAYWTGRFYGYTF. CDR3 DNA sequence: TGCAGTGCTTATTGGACAGGGAGGTTCTATGGCTACACCTTC.

This CDR3 is CASSRRPGTSATDTQYF. The CDR3 region has the DNA TGTGCCAGCAGCAGAAGACCCGGGACTAGCGCCACAGATACGCAGTATTTT. V usage is TRBV6-1 and J usage is TRBJ2-3; TRBD2 agrees at 10 bases. Per the germline V gene, CDR1 is MNHNS and CDR2 is SASEGT. Losses at the gene ends were 6 bases for V and 2 bases for J; bases not matched to a gene: 11. This CDR3 region has 17 residues.

This clonotype has a handful of counts. This sequence joins TRBV7-2 and TRBJ2-7; TRBD2 is a possible D gene (5 bases). This CDR3 is built from 15 residues. V shed 1 base and J shed 3 bases, with 13 bases lying between them. CDR1 and CDR2 from the germline V gene are SGHTA and FQGNSA. The CDR3 here is CASSLGPAADYEQYF. The CDR3 bases are TGTGCCAGCAGCTTAGGTCCCGCAGCGGACTACGAGCAGTACTTC.

This rearrangement joins TRBV2 to TRBJ1-6; D unresolved. This CDR3 spans 11 amino acids. V was clipped by 7 bases and J by 7 bases, with 5 bases between them. CDR1 and CDR2 from the germline V gene are SNHLY and FYNNEI. The CDR3 loop reads CASKGNSPLHF. The CDR3, as DNA: TGTGCCAGCAAAGGGAATTCACCCCTCCACTTT.

This sequence joins TRBV15 and TRBJ1-2, with 7 bases lining up with TRBD1. Germline V gives CDR1 LNHNV, CDR2 YYDKDF (reference sequence). This CDR3 comprises 14 residues. V lost 1 base to trimming and J lost 6 bases; unmatched junction nucleotides: 5. The CDR3 coding sequence is TGTGCCACCAGCAGAGTTCGACAGGGTGATGGCTACACCTTC. Protein product: CATSRVRQGDGYTF.

This clonotype was counted ten times or more. CDR3 residues: CAWRRDSTNEKLFF. The CDR3 nucleotides are TGTGCCTGGAGGCGGGACAGCACTAATGAAAAACTGTTTTTT. The V call is TRBV30, the J call TRBJ1-4; 7 nucleotides match TRBD1. The CDR3 length is 14 residues. Germline assignment: CDR1 GTSNPN and CDR2 SVGIG (reference sequence). V trimming: 3 bases; J trimming: 2 bases; junction bases outside the gene matches: 3.

The rearrangement joins TRBV18 to TRBJ1-6; D is possibly TRBD1 (5 bases). CDR3 length equals 14 residues. The germline CDR1 and CDR2 sequences are KGHSH and LQKENI. V was trimmed by 3 bases and J by 4 bases, leaving 7 bases between them. CDR3 nucleotide sequence: TGTGCCAGCTCACCGGGGGTTTATAATTCACCCCTCCACTTT. It codes for CASSPGVYNSPLHF.

This clonotype was recorded a few times. The V and J genes are TRBV4-1 and TRBJ2-2; D possibly matches TRBD1 or TRBD2 (5 bases each). The CDR3 covers 15 residues. V lost 0 bases to trimming and J lost 4 bases, with 9 bases between them. Germline CDR1 and CDR2: MGHRA and YSYEKL. CDR3 protein: CASSQDLGGTGELFF. In DNA form, the CDR3 reads TGCGCCAGCAGCCAAGATCTTGGGGGCACCGGGGAGCTGTTTTTT.

This clonotype was detected ten times or more. The gene calls are TRBV6-1 and TRBJ2-7, with D possibly called TRBD1 or TRBD2 (5 bases each). Germline V gives CDR1 MNHNS, CDR2 SASEGT. Trimming cost V 8 bases and J 4 bases, with 21 bases left between them. The CDR3 totals 15 residues. The CDR3 DNA reads as TGTGCCAGCTCCCCAGGGAGCTTGGGGGTTTACGAGCAGTACTTC. It codes for CASSPGSLGVYEQYF.

Only a few counts were recorded for this clonotype. The chain employs TRBV9 and TRBJ1-2; 8 bases align to TRBD1. Trimming at V came to 0 bases and at J to 2 bases, leaving 9 bases not matched to a gene. CDR3 length: 17 amino acids. Germline lookup yields CDR1 SGDLS and CDR2 YYNGEE. This CDR3 reads CASSVGGTGLRNYGYTF. The CDR3 nucleotides are TGTGCCAGCAGCGTAGGCGGGACAGGCCTACGGAACTATGGCTACACCTTC.

J is TRBJ2-4 and V is TRBV19; D perhaps matches TRBD2 (6 bases). Between the trimmed V and J ends, which lost 2 bases and 6 bases, there was a span of 14 bases. The germline V gene encodes CDR1 LNHDA and CDR2 SQIVND (reference sequence). The CDR3 runs to 15 residues. CDR3 DNA: TGTGCCAGTAGTATAATGGAGGGACGGTTAAACATTCAGTACTTC. Translated, it gives CASSIMEGRLNIQYF. Full variable domain (remainder filled in from reference TRBV19 and TRBJ2-4): DGGITQSPKYLFRKEGQNVTLSCEQNLNHDAMYWYRQDPGQGLRLIYYSQIVNDFQKGDIAEGYSVSREKKESFPLTVTSAQKNPTAFYLCASSIMEGRLNIQYFGAGTRLSVL.

The rearrangement links TRBV12-3 or TRBV12-4 to TRBJ2-5; D gene uncertain. V was pared by 1 base and J by 2 bases, with 8 bases between. The CDR3 has 14 residues. The CDR3 reads CASSLGYGQETQYF. The CDR3 DNA sequence: TGTGCCAGCAGTTTAGGTTACGGACAAGAGACCCAGTACTTC.

The chain recombines TRBV25-1 with TRBJ1-5; 8 bases line up with TRBD1. The CDR3 has 16 residues. Germline lookup yields CDR1 MGHDK and CDR2 SYGVNS. J was trimmed by 4 bases and V by 2 bases; bases with no gene match: 7. The CDR3 DNA reads TGTGCCAGCAGTGAACAGGGGGCGTACGGGAATCAGCCCCAGCATTTT. Translating it yields CASSEQGAYGNQPQHF. Full variable domain (outside the CDR3, taken from reference TRBV25-1 and TRBJ1-5): EADIYQTPRYLVIGTGKKITLECSQTMGHDKMYWYQQDPGMELHLIHYSYGVNSTEKGDLSSESTVSRIRTEHFPLTLESARPSHTSQYLCASSEQGAYGNQPQHFGDGTRLSIL.